This entry describes one T cell receptor beta chain. What it binds is not known. The data originate from a study of T cells in pancreatic ductal adenocarcinoma. Repertoires were generated with immunoSEQ multiplex PCR, while TCRdb's copy carries only in-frame clones and drops some. This table holds approximately 97,000 clones, nearly 95% found once. General observations from the study: Blood clonality (roughly 0.07) did not differ significantly from tumor (roughly 0.1).

Surgery without prior neoadjuvant therapy was the treatment of the selected pancreatic ductal adenocarcinoma patients. V lost 4 bases and J 4 bases, leaving 17 bases between the germline ends. This CDR3 is 15 amino acids long. Looked up from germline, CDR1 is SGDLS and CDR2 is YYNGEE. The origin of this receptor is a human donor with pancreatic ductal adenocarcinoma. Sequencing input: PBMCs. The chain links TRBV9 to TRBJ1-1, with D perhaps matching TRBD1 (6 bases). The CDR3 spells CASSPPQGSVTEAFF. The CDR3 DNA follows: TGTGCCAGCAGCCCACCCCAGGGGTCGGTCACTGAAGCTTTCTTT.